What follows describes a single T cell receptor (beta chain). The antigen remains unidentified. The sample belongs to a study of T cell responses to AZD1222 COVID-19 vaccine. Study context: Analyses pooled second doses at about 4 or about 12 weeks. General observations from the study: Dominant at 160-218 and 743-854, vaccine-associated CD4 TCRs also spanned spike. Spike-specific TCR breadth and depth grew following two AZD1222 doses. Sampling captured repertoires only after the peak T cell response.

Only in-frame clones appear in the TCRdb table, and some are missing; sequencing was by immunoSEQ multiplex PCR. The sample carries about 150,000 clones, around 90% recorded once. V was pared by 4 bases and J by 4 bases, with 22 bases between. This CDR3 contains 17 residues. Germline lookup yields CDR1 KGHSH and CDR2 LQKENI. The sequencing used peripheral blood, collected on day 0 of AZD1222 vaccination. The receptor comes from an adult in good health. This chain uses TRBV18 with TRBJ1-1; D is undetermined. CDR3 sequence reads: CASSLSATHGSSTEAFF. The CDR3 region has the DNA TGTGCCAGCTCACTTTCGGCAACCCACGGCTCCTCCACTGAAGCTTTCTTT.